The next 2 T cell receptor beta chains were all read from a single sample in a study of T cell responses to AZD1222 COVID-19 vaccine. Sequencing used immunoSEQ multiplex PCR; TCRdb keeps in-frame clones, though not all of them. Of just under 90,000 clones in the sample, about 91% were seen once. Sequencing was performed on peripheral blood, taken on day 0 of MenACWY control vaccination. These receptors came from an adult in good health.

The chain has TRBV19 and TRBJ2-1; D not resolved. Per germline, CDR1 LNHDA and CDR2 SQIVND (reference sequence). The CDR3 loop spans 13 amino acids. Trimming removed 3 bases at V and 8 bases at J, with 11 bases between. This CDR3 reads CASSISEGYEQFF. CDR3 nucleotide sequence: TGTGCCAGTAGTATTTCGGAAGGGTATGAGCAGTTCTTC.

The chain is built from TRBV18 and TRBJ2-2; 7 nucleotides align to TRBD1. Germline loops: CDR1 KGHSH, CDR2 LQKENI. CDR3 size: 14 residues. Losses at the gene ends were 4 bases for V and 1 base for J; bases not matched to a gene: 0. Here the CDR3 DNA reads TGTGCCAGCTCACGGACAGGGAACACCGGGGAGCTGTTTTTT. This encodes CASSRTGNTGELFF.